This T cell receptor (beta chain) was observed in a study of T-cell memory formation after mild COVID-19. Overall study findings and caveats: Shrinking CD4+ clones were chiefly CM and EM; CD8+ ones were chiefly EMRA.

TCRdb ran MiXCR on the 5' RACE reads and lists one entry per CDR3 protein. The sample includes almost 550,000 distinct CDR3 sequences, roughly 22% of them seen just once. This clonotype was counted only a few times. What it recognizes is unknown. Sequenced: PBMCs or a T cell subset sorted from them (not recorded which). This clonotype was obtained from an adult woman who had mild COVID-19 (a few samples of this study predate the infection). Cell type and time point are not known.

The CDR3 nucleotides are TGTGCCAGCAGCTTAATCATCTCTGGGGCCAACGTCCTGACTTTC. It yields the protein CASSLIISGANVLTF. The gene calls are TRBV7-9 and TRBJ2-6; D not certain. This CDR3 is built from 15 residues. Germline V lookup: CDR1 SEHNR, CDR2 FQNEAQ (reference sequence). V lost 2 bases to trimming and J lost 0 bases, with 5 bases between them.